Listed below are T cell receptor beta chains from one sample, sequenced in a study of T cells in Graves' hyperthyroidism and ophthalmopathy. In TCRdb, the multiplex PCR reads were re-called with MiXCR into one record per CDR3 protein. The sample contains around 600,000 distinct CDR3 sequences, roughly 15% of which appear only once. The sample comprised blood. These receptors all come from a woman between 50 and 59 years old with Graves' ophthalmopathy. The CDR3 runs from the conserved cysteine through the conserved F or W. Fields, in order: clone size, V gene, J gene, D gene, CDR3 protein, CDR3 DNA. The D gene is left open where the match is weak. The listing skips clone size in some rows; elsewhere it reads once, few, many or a size class.

>few|TRBV7-8|TRBJ2-1|TRBD1
CASSLAVTGGSYNEQFF
TGTGCCAGCAGCTTAGCGGTGACAGGGGGTTCCTACAATGAGCAGTTCTTC
>many|TRBV20-1|TRBJ2-7|-
CSQLARGSYEQYF
TGCAGCCAACTAGCCCGGGGTTCTTACGAGCAGTACTTC
>many|TRBV11-3|TRBJ2-7|TRBD1
CASSPGQGIKSYEQYF
TGTGCCAGCAGCCCCGGACAGGGCATAAAGTCCTACGAGCAGTACTTC
>-|TRBV4-3|TRBJ1-1|-
CASSADQGNTEAFF
TGCGCCAGCTCGGCAGACCAGGGGAACACTGAAGCTTTCTTT
>-|TRBV6-2/TRBV6-3|TRBJ2-2|TRBD2
CASSYSKPGLATPGELFF
TGTGCCAGCAGTTACTCGAAACCGGGACTAGCGACCCCCGGGGAGCTGTTTTTT
>many|TRBV3-1|TRBJ2-7|-
CASSHTGTFSYEQYF
TGTGCCAGCAGCCACACCGGGACATTCTCCTACGAGCAGTACTTC
>-|TRBV20-1|TRBJ2-5|TRBD2
CSARGSAGGTETQYF
TGCAGTGCTAGAGGGTCAGCGGGAGGGACGGAGACCCAGTACTTC
>-|TRBV11-2|TRBJ2-1|TRBD2
CASSPGLAEKPGYNEQFF
TGTGCCAGCAGCCCGGGACTAGCGGAAAAACCTGGCTACAATGAGCAGTTCTTC
>many|TRBV2|TRBJ2-7|TRBD2
CASTLAGGRKGLEQYF
TGTGCCAGCACTCTAGCGGGAGGAAGGAAAGGCCTCGAGCAGTACTTC
>many|TRBV3-1|TRBJ1-1|-
CAGSQARLNTEAFF
TGTGCCGGCAGCCAAGCCCGGTTGAACACTGAAGCTTTCTTT
>few|TRBV7-6|TRBJ2-7|TRBD2
CASSWSGTNSYEQYF
TGTGCCAGCAGCTGGTCCGGGACTAACTCCTACGAGCAGTACTTC
>-|TRBV4-3|TRBJ1-2|-
CASSQDRASHGYTF
TGCGCCAGCAGCCAAGACAGGGCTTCTCATGGCTACACCTTC
>many|TRBV2|TRBJ2-7|-
CASSVQGEDEQYF
TGTGCCAGCAGTGTGCAGGGGGAGGACGAGCAGTACTTC
>-|TRBV11-2|TRBJ2-1|TRBD2
CASSLLAGGTNEQFF
TGTGCCAGCAGCTTACTAGCGGGAGGGACGAATGAGCAGTTCTTC
>many|TRBV18|TRBJ2-7|-
CASSPRGGNEQYF
TGTGCCAGCTCACCACGGGGCGGTAATGAGCAGTACTTC
>many|TRBV11-2|TRBJ2-1|TRBD2
CASSFGRVRLAGRDNEQFF
TGTGCCAGCAGCTTCGGGAGGGTTAGACTAGCGGGTCGTGACAATGAGCAGTTCTTC
>-|TRBV5-6|TRBJ2-7|TRBD1
CASSFGTGHYEQYF
TGTGCCAGCAGCTTCGGGACAGGGCATTACGAGCAGTACTTC
>few|TRBV10-3|TRBJ2-3|TRBD1
CAISKDRGPPDTQYF
TGTGCCATCAGTAAGGACAGGGGGCCCCCAGATACGCAGTATTTT
>-|TRBV7-2|TRBJ2-7|-
CASSFYICSGEREGREQYF
-
>many|TRBV6-1|TRBJ1-5|TRBD1
CASIAGTGGDQPQHF
TGTGCCAGCATCGCCGGGACAGGGGGCGATCAGCCCCAGCATTTT
>many|TRBV29-1|TRBJ1-1|-
CSVEDARGTEAFF
TGCAGCGTTGAGGATGCCAGGGGAACTGAAGCTTTCTTT
>many|TRBV5-1|TRBJ2-7|-
CASSSRGRSYEQYF
TGCGCCAGCAGTTCCAGGGGTAGGTCCTACGAGCAGTACTTC
>-|TRBV10-3|TRBJ2-1|-
CAIRPGPGYNEQFF
TGTGCCATCAGGCCGGGACCCGGATACAATGAGCAGTTCTTC
>-|TRBV12-5|TRBJ1-5|-
CASGLDVGQPQHF
TGTGCTAGTGGTTTGGACGTCGGGCAGCCCCAGCATTTT
>-|TRBV6-1|TRBJ1-3|-
CASSEEFASGNTIYF
TGTGCCAGCAGTGAAGAATTTGCCTCTGGAAACACCATATATTTT
>few|TRBV20-1|TRBJ2-1|TRBD2
CSASTPYSGAYNEQFF
TGCAGTGCTTCAACCCCCTATAGCGGGGCCTACAATGAGCAGTTCTTC
>few|TRBV5-4|TRBJ2-2|-
CASSSSGPAKLFF
TGTGCCAGCAGCTCATCGGGACCCGCGAAGCTGTTTTTT
>many|TRBV7-2|TRBJ1-3|TRBD1
CASSLGTGGPGNTIYF
TGTGCCAGCAGCTTAGGGACAGGGGGACCTGGAAACACCATATATTTT
>few|TRBV6-2/TRBV6-3|TRBJ1-5|TRBD1
CASSYSGQGWGNQPQHF
TGTGCCAGCAGTTATTCAGGACAGGGCTGGGGCAATCAGCCCCAGCATTTT
>-|TRBV14|TRBJ2-1|-
CASSPLQGSYNEQFF
TGTGCCAGCAGCCCTCTGCAGGGCTCCTACAATGAGCAGTTCTTC
>few|TRBV3-1|TRBJ2-1|TRBD2
CASRRLAEDNEQFF
TGTGCCAGTCGGCGACTAGCGGAAGACAATGAGCAGTTCTTC
>few|TRBV10-3|TRBJ1-1|-
CAISESGGRGNTEAFF
TGTGCCATCAGTGAGTCGGGGGGTAGGGGGAACACTGAAGCTTTCTTT
>many|TRBV6-2/TRBV6-3|TRBJ2-7|TRBD2
CASNLSGKAHEQYF
TGTGCCAGCAACCTTAGCGGGAAGGCTCACGAGCAGTACTTC
>many|TRBV12-3/TRBV12-4|TRBJ2-1|-
CASRPISNEQFF
TGTGCCAGCAGGCCGATCAGCAATGAGCAGTTCTTC
>many|TRBV7-9|TRBJ2-5|TRBD2
CASSLVASGSKETQYF
TGTGCCAGCAGCTTAGTTGCTAGCGGGAGTAAAGAGACCCAGTACTTC
>many|TRBV20-1|TRBJ2-1|-
CSAIAGIDEQFF
TGCAGTGCTATTGCGGGAATCGATGAGCAGTTCTTC
>-|TRBV18|TRBJ2-1|TRBD2
CASSQGTSGSGDEQFF
TGTGCCAGCTCACAAGGGACTAGCGGGAGTGGGGATGAGCAGTTCTTC
>many|TRBV7-8|TRBJ2-4|-
CASSLAPQRGKNIQYF
TGTGCCAGCAGCTTAGCACCCCAGAGGGGCAAAAACATTCAGTACTTC
>many|TRBV7-2|TRBJ2-5|-
CASSPYLGWGQETQYF
TGTGCCAGCAGCCCCTATCTAGGTTGGGGGCAAGAGACCCAGTACTTC
>many|TRBV18|TRBJ2-5|-
CASSPGFGETQYF
TGTGCCAGCTCACCAGGGTTCGGGGAGACCCAGTACTTC
>few|TRBV4-2|TRBJ1-5|-
CASSQEWGREQPQHF
TGTGCCAGCAGCCAAGAATGGGGAAGAGAGCAGCCCCAGCATTTT
>many|TRBV6-2/TRBV6-3|TRBJ2-7|-
CATFGTYNEQYF
TGTGCCACCTTCGGGACGTATAACGAGCAGTACTTC
>many|TRBV12-3/TRBV12-4|TRBJ2-3|TRBD1
CASSPDRGDTQYF
TGTGCCAGCAGCCCGGACAGGGGAGATACGCAGTATTTT
>many|TRBV7-2|TRBJ2-7|TRBD2
CASSPRLADNYEQYF
TGTGCCAGCAGCCCCCGACTAGCGGATAACTACGAGCAGTACTTC
>many|TRBV6-1|TRBJ2-1|-
CASSHDLSSYNEQFF
TGTGCCAGCAGCCACGACCTAAGCTCCTACAATGAGCAGTTCTTC
>-|TRBV6-1|TRBJ1-6|TRBD1
CASSFQGQYNSPLHF
TGTGCCAGCAGTTTCCAGGGACAGTATAATTCACCCCTCCACTTT
>many|TRBV19|TRBJ2-3|TRBD2
CASRLAGADTQYF
TGTGCCAGTAGACTAGCGGGAGCAGATACGCAGTATTTT
>many|TRBV2|TRBJ2-1|-
CASSQERDNEQFF
TGTGCCAGCAGTCAAGAAAGGGACAATGAGCAGTTCTTC
>few|TRBV20-1|TRBJ2-3|TRBD2
CSAIALPGLAGVNTDTQYF
TGCAGTGCTATTGCCCTTCCGGGACTAGCGGGAGTTAACACAGATACGCAGTATTTT
>many|TRBV7-2|TRBJ2-5|TRBD2
CASRKTSGQETQYF
TGTGCCAGCAGGAAGACTAGCGGGCAAGAGACCCAGTACTTC